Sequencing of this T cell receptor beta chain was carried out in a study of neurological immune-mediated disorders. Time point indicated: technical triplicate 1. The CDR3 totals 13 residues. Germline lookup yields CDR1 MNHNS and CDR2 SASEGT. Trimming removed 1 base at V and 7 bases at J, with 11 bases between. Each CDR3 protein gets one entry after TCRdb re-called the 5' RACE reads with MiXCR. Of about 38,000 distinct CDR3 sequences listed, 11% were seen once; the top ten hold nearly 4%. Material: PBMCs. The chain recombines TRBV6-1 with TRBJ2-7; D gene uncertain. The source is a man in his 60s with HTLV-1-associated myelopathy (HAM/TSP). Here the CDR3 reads CASSEGPYNEQYF. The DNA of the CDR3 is TGTGCCAGCAGTGAAGGGCCATACAATGAGCAGTACTTC.